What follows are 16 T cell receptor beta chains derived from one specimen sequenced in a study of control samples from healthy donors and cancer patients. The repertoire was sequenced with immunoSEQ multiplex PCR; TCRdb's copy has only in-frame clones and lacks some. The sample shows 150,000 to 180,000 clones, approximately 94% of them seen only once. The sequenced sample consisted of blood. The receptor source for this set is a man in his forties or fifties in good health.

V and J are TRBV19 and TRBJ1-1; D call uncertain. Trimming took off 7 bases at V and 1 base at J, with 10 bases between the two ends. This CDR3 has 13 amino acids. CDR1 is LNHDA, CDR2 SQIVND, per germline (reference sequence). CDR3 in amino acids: CASKVVPNTEAFF. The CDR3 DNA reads TGTGCCAGTAAGGTTGTTCCGAACACTGAAGCTTTCTTT.

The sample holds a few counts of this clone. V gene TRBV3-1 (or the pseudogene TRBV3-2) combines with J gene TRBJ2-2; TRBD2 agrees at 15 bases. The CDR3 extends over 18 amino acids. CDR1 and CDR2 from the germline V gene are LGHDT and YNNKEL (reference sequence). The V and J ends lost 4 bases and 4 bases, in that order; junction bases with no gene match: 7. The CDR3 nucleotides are TGTGCCAGCAGCCGAAGCGGGACTAGCGGGGGGCCCACCGGGGAGCTGTTTTTT. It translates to CASSRSGTSGGPTGELFF.

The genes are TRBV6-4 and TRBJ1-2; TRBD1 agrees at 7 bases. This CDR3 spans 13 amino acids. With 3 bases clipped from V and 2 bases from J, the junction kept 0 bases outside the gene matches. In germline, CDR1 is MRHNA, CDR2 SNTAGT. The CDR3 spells CASSEGQNYGYTF. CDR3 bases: TGTGCCAGCAGTGAGGGACAGAACTATGGCTACACCTTC.

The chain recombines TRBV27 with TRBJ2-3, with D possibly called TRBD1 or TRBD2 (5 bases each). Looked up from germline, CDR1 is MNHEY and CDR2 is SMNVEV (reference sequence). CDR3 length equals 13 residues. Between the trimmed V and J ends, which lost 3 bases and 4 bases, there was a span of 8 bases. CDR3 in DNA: TGTGCCAGCAGTTTGAGGGGCCCAGATACGCAGTATTTT. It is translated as CASSLRGPDTQYF.

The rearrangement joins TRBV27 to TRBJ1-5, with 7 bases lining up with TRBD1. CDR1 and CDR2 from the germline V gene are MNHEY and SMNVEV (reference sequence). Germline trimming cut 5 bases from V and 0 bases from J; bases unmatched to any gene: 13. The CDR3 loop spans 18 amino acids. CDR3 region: CASSTTGTAKYSNQPQHF. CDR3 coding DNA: TGTGCCAGCAGTACAACCGGGACAGCCAAATATAGCAATCAGCCCCAGCATTTT.

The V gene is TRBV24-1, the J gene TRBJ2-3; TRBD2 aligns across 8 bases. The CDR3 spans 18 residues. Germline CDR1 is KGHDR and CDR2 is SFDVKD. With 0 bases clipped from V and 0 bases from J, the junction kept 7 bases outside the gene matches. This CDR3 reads CATSDLDGGGLSTDTQYF. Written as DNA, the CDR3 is TGTGCCACCAGTGATTTGGACGGCGGGGGGCTAAGCACAGATACGCAGTATTTT.

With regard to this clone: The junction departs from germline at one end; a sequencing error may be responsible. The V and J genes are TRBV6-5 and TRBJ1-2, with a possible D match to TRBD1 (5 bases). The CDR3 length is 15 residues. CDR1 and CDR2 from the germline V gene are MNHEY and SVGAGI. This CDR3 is CASSYSSGTTKGWDF. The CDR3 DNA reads TGTGCCAGCAGTTACTCCTCCGGGACCACCAAAGGCTGGGACTTC.

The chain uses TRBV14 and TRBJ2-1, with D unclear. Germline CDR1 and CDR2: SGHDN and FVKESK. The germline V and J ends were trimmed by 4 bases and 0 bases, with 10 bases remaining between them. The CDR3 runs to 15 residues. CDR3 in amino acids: CASSPDRRSYNEQFF. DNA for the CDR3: TGTGCCAGCAGCCCTGATCGGCGCTCCTACAATGAGCAGTTCTTC. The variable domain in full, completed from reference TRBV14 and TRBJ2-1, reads EAGVTQFPSHSVIEKGQTVTLRCDPISGHDNLYWYRRVMGKEIKFLLHFVKESKQDESGMPNNRFLAERTGGTYSTLKVQPAELEDSGVYFCASSPDRRSYNEQFFGPGTRLTVL.

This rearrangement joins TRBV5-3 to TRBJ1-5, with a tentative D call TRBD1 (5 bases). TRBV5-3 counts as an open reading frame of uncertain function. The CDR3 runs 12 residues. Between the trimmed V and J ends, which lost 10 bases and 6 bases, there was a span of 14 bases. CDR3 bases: TGTGCCCCCAGGGAAAAAGGTCAGCCCCAGCATTTT. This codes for CAPREKGQPQHF.

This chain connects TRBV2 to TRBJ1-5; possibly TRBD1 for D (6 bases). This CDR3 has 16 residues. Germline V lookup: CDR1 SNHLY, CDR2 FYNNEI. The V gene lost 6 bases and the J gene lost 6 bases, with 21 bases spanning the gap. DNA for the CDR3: TGTGCCAGCAGCGAGGGGCCCAGGGGCCCGCGTCAGCCCCAGCATTTT. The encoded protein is CASSEGPRGPRQPQHF.

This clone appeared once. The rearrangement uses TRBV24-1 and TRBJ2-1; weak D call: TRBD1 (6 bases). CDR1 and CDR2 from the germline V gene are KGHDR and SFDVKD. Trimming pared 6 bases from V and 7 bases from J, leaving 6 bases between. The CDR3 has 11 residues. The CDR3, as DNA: TGTGCCACCAGTACAGGGAATGAGCAGTTCTTC. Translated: CATSTGNEQFF.

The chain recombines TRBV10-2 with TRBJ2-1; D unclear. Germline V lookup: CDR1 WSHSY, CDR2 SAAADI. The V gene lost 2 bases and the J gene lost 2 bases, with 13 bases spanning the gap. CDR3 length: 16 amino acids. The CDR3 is CASSEVVGATYNEQFF. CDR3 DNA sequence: TGCGCCAGCAGTGAGGTGGTAGGTGCCACCTACAATGAGCAGTTCTTC.

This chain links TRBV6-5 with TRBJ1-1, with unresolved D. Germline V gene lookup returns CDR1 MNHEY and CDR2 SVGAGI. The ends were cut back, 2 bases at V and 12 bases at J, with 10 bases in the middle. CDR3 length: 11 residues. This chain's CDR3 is CASSYGISTFF. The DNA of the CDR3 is TGTGCCAGCAGTTACGGGATCTCAACTTTCTTT.

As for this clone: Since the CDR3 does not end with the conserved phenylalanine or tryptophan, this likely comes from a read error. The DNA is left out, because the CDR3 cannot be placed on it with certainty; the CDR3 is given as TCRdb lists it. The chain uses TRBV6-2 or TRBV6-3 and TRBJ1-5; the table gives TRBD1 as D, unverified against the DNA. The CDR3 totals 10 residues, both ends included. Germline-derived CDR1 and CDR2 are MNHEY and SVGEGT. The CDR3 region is CASSSTSTGV.

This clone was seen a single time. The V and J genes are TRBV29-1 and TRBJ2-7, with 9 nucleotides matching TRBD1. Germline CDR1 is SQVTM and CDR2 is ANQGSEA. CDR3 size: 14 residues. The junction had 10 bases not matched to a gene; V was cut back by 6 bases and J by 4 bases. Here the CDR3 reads CSVVAGTGYYEQYF. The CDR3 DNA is TGCAGCGTCGTGGCCGGGACAGGGTATTACGAGCAGTACTTC.

This CDR3 reads CASSLGGNYGYTF. The CDR3 DNA reads as TGTGCCAGCAGCTTGGGGGGTAACTATGGCTACACCTTC. The chain has TRBV5-6 and TRBJ1-2; D uncertain. Germline loops: CDR1 SGHDT, CDR2 YYEEEE. The CDR3 loop spans 13 amino acids. The V gene lost 0 bases and the J gene lost 1 base, with 4 bases spanning the gap. The full variable domain, in which reference TRBV5-6 and TRBJ1-2 provide the parts outside the CDR3, is DAGVTQSPTHLIKTRGQQVTLRCSPKSGHDTVSWYQQALGQGPQFIFQYYEEEERQRGNFPDRFSGHQFPNYSSELNVNALLLGDSALYLCASSLGGNYGYTFGSGTRLTVV.